These 14 T cell receptor beta chains originate from one sample sequenced in a study of blood T cells in healthy people across ages. Primed by a sample-barcoded 5' primer and a J-beta primer mix, a second PCR proceeded for 7 to 11 cycles. TCRdb reprocessed the 5' RACE reads with MiXCR, giving one entry per CDR3 protein. The sample includes about 800,000 distinct CDR3 sequences, approximately 25% of them seen just once. The same specimen was also included in a second study, on T cells of mothers and their children.

The sample comprised blood. The receptors stem from a boy aged 10-17 years in good health.

The DNA of the CDR3 is TGCGCCAGCAGCTTGGTGTCAAGGATGAACACTGAAGCTTTCTTT. It yields the protein CASSLVSRMNTEAFF. The V gene is TRBV5-1, the J gene TRBJ1-1; D not resolved. The germline V gene encodes CDR1 SGHRS and CDR2 YFSETQ. Trimming shortened V by 0 bases and J by 0 bases, and 9 bases separated the two germline ends. The CDR3 covers 15 residues. The full variable domain, in which reference TRBV5-1 and TRBJ1-1 provide the parts outside the CDR3, is KAGVTQTPRYLIKTRGQQVTLSCSPISGHRSVSWYQQTPGQGLQFLFEYFSETQRNKGNFPGRFSGRQFSNSRSEMNVSTLELGDSALYLCASSLVSRMNTEAFFGQGTRLTVV.

This clonotype has just a few counts. The gene calls are TRBV6-6 and TRBJ2-4; TRBD2 matches 8 bases. This CDR3 is built from 14 residues. The V gene's germline CDR1 is MNHNY and CDR2 SVGAGI (reference sequence). Trimming cost V 4 bases and J 5 bases; bases outside gene matches: 4. CDR3 loop: CASSSGGSENIQYF. CDR3 nucleotide sequence: TGTGCCAGCAGTTCGGGGGGGTCCGAAAACATTCAGTACTTC.

V and J are TRBV29-1 and TRBJ1-1, with D uncertain. The germline V gene encodes CDR1 SQVTM and CDR2 ANQGSEA. The V end lost 0 bases, the J end lost 0 bases, and 8 bases lay between the germline ends. The CDR3 totals 14 residues. The CDR3 sequence is CSVEETDLNTEAFF. CDR3 DNA sequence: TGCAGCGTTGAAGAGACTGACTTGAACACTGAAGCTTTCTTT.

This chain uses TRBV6-2 or TRBV6-3 with TRBJ2-7; D may be TRBD1 (6 bases). V lost 0 bases, J lost 0 bases, and 15 bases lay in between. Germline lookup yields CDR1 MNHEY and CDR2 SVGEGT. The CDR3 length is 17 residues. The CDR3 is CASSYSNPGALSYEQYF. CDR3 sequence (DNA): TGTGCCAGCAGTTACTCGAATCCAGGGGCTCTCTCCTACGAGCAGTACTTC.

This clonotype has a handful of counts. The chain has TRBV6-5 and TRBJ2-5; D might be TRBD2 (6 bases). The J call may be wrong; the DNA end is better matched by TRBJ2-1. There are 15 residues in the CDR3. The germline V gene has CDR1 MNHEY and CDR2 SVGAGI. CDR3 coding DNA: TGTGCCAGCAGTTATACGGGAGATGGCTACAATGAGCAGTTCTTC. Its translation is CASSYTGDGYNEQFF.

A remark on this clonotype: A read error may account for a junction end that differs from germline. The chain uses TRBV20-1 and TRBJ2-2; TRBD2 agrees at 10 bases. CDR1 is DFQATT, CDR2 SNEGSKA, per germline (reference sequence). The CDR3 spans 14 residues. CDR3 loop: CSATTSGNTGELSF. In nucleotides, the CDR3 is TGCAGTGCTACTACTAGCGGGAATACCGGGGAGCTGTCTTTT.

This clonotype was seen more than once but under ten times. The chain links TRBV7-8 to TRBJ1-2; D is unresolved. V lost 5 bases to trimming and J lost 0 bases, with 10 bases between them. The CDR3 length is 14 residues. CDR1 SGHVS and CDR2 FQNEAQ come from the germline V gene. In DNA form, the CDR3 reads TGTGCCAGCAGCGCGGACCGAGCTAACTATGGCTACACCTTC. This translates into CASSADRANYGYTF.

A few counts support this clonotype. The V and J genes are TRBV9 and TRBJ2-5, with D possibly being TRBD1 (6 bases). Judging by the DNA end, TRBJ2-1 fits better; the J call may be wrong. The CDR3 is 15 residues long. Germline V lookup: CDR1 SGDLS, CDR2 YYNGEE. The CDR3 sequence: CASSVEGVRNNEQFF. CDR3 in DNA: TGTGCCAGCAGCGTAGAGGGGGTGAGGAACAATGAGCAGTTCTTC.

The table lists this clonotype with a few counts. An end of the junction differs from the germline gene, which may be a read error. The rearrangement joins TRBV20-1 to TRBJ2-2, with D possibly being TRBD2 (5 bases). The CDR3 loop spans 16 amino acids. Germline V gene sequence: CDR1 DFQATT, CDR2 SNEGSKA (reference sequence). CDR3 sequence reads: CSARGKGRTNTGELFF. Here the CDR3 DNA reads TGCAGTGCTAGGGGTAAGGGAAGAACGAACACCGGGGAGCTGTTCTTT.

This clonotype was detected only a few times. This rearrangement joins TRBV6-5 to TRBJ2-5; TRBD1 is a possible D gene (6 bases). The CDR3 has 15 amino acids. Trimming shortened V by 2 bases and J by 5 bases, and 15 bases separated the two germline ends. Germline V gene sequence: CDR1 MNHEY, CDR2 SVGAGI. The CDR3 spells CASSYSQGTSETQYF. In nucleotides, the CDR3 is TGTGCCAGCAGTTACAGTCAGGGGACCTCTGAGACCCAGTACTTC.

V gene TRBV7-2 combines with J gene TRBJ2-5; 7 bases are a match to TRBD1. Germline V gene lookup returns CDR1 SGHTA and CDR2 FQGNSA. The CDR3 is 15 amino acids. V shed 4 bases, J shed 4 bases, and the junction held 9 bases outside the gene matches. CDR3 nucleotides: TGTGCCAGCAGCTCTACAGGGGTGCGGCGAGAGACCCAGTACTTC. Encoded protein: CASSSTGVRRETQYF.

This chain uses TRBV20-1 with TRBJ2-7; 7 nucleotides match TRBD1. The CDR3 consists of 13 residues. The V segment lost 3 bases and the J segment 3 bases; nucleotides outside the gene matches: 5. The V gene's germline CDR1 is DFQATT and CDR2 SNEGSKA (reference sequence). DNA of the CDR3: TGCAGTGCTAGGACAGGGTTAAACTACGAGCAGTACTTC. This sequence encodes CSARTGLNYEQYF.

This clonotype was detected a few times. This sequence joins TRBV9 and TRBJ1-6; D not certain. Germline V CDR1 and CDR2: SGDLS, YYNGEE. The CDR3 spans 16 residues. The V end lost 0 bases, the J end lost 6 bases, and 13 bases lay between the germline ends. The CDR3 sequence is CASSVDEVSINSPLHF. In DNA form, the CDR3 reads TGTGCCAGCAGCGTAGATGAGGTGTCGATTAATTCACCCCTCCACTTT.

The rearrangement links TRBV6-6 to TRBJ2-5; D might be TRBD2 (5 bases). The germline CDR1 and CDR2 sequences are MNHNY and SVGAGI (reference sequence). V lost 0 bases and J 11 bases, leaving 19 bases between the germline ends. The CDR3 has 15 amino acids. The CDR3 sequence is CASSYSISSSYAQYF. As DNA, the CDR3 is TGTGCCAGCAGTTACTCGATCTCTAGCTCCTACGCGCAGTACTTC.